This is a list of T cell receptor beta chains from one sample in a study of T-cell memory formation after mild COVID-19. A single record per CDR3 protein comes from TCRdb applying MiXCR to the 5' RACE reads. The sample records around 420,000 distinct CDR3 sequences, 20% to 25% being singletons. Sequencing input: PBMCs or a T cell subset sorted from them (not recorded which). These receptors all stem from an adult woman who had mild COVID-19 (a few samples of this study predate the infection). Cell type and time point are not known. Both conserved end residues are part of each CDR3. The D gene is left open where the match is weak. Some rows have no size entry. The others give once, few or many, or a class for an expanded clone.

clone size: few
V gene: TRBV27
J gene: TRBJ2-7
D gene: .
CDR3 protein: CASSLSGHGYEQYF
CDR3 DNA: TGTGCCAGCAGTTTAAGTGGACACGGATACGAGCAGTACTTC

clone size: .
V gene: TRBV29-1
J gene: TRBJ1-1
D gene: .
CDR3 protein: CSVVDRSGTEAFF
CDR3 DNA: TGCAGCGTTGTCGACAGGAGCGGCACTGAAGCTTTCTTT

clone size: .
V gene: TRBV5-1
J gene: TRBJ2-7
D gene: .
CDR3 protein: CASSRTGPEQYF
CDR3 DNA: TGCGCCAGCAGCCGTACAGGCCCCGAGCAGTACTTC

clone size: few
V gene: TRBV6-6
J gene: TRBJ2-1
D gene: .
CDR3 protein: CASGPGVSYNEQFF
CDR3 DNA: TGTGCCAGCGGTCCGGGAGTGTCCTACAATGAGCAGTTCTTC

clone size: .
V gene: TRBV12-3/TRBV12-4
J gene: TRBJ2-7
D gene: .
CDR3 protein: CASSLDPSSYEQYF
CDR3 DNA: TGTGCCAGCAGTTTAGATCCCAGCTCCTACGAGCAGTACTTC

clone size: few
V gene: TRBV20-1
J gene: TRBJ2-1
D gene: TRBD2
CDR3 protein: CSARDMASGRSEQFF
CDR3 DNA: TGCAGTGCTAGAGACATGGCTAGCGGGAGAAGTGAGCAGTTCTTC

clone size: once
V gene: TRBV5-1
J gene: TRBJ1-2
D gene: .
CDR3 protein: CASSLGTIYGYTF
CDR3 DNA: TGCGCCAGCAGCCTCGGGACAATCTATGGCTACACCTTC

clone size: .
V gene: TRBV24-1
J gene: TRBJ2-2
D gene: .
CDR3 protein: CATLSTGGDSGELFF
CDR3 DNA: TGTGCCACTCTGTCGACGGGGGGCGATTCCGGGGAGCTGTTTTTT

clone size: .
V gene: TRBV5-1
J gene: TRBJ1-2
D gene: .
CDR3 protein: CASSSAGVANYGYTF
CDR3 DNA: TGCGCCAGCAGCTCGGCCGGCGTAGCTAACTATGGCTACACCTTC

clone size: few
V gene: TRBV11-2
J gene: TRBJ2-1
D gene: TRBD1
CDR3 protein: CASSLRRVEQGAHNEQFF
CDR3 DNA: TGTGCCAGCAGCTTAAGGAGGGTCGAACAGGGGGCACACAATGAGCAGTTCTTC

clone size: .
V gene: TRBV2
J gene: TRBJ2-7
D gene: .
CDR3 protein: CASSDPGPPTYEQYF
CDR3 DNA: TGTGCCAGCAGCGACCCCGGGCCCCCTACCTACGAGCAGTACTTC

clone size: many
V gene: TRBV20-1
J gene: TRBJ1-1
D gene: .
CDR3 protein: CSAPRGGVSLGTEAFF
CDR3 DNA: TGCAGTGCCCCGCGAGGGGGTGTATCTCTTGGCACTGAAGCTTTCTTT

clone size: .
V gene: TRBV11-3
J gene: TRBJ2-5
D gene: TRBD1
CDR3 protein: CASSHGTAQETQYF
CDR3 DNA: TGTGCCAGCAGCCACGGGACAGCACAAGAGACCCAGTACTTC

clone size: many
V gene: TRBV11-2
J gene: TRBJ1-2
D gene: .
CDR3 protein: CASSLDRGHGYTF
CDR3 DNA: TGTGCCAGCAGCTTAGACAGGGGACATGGCTACACCTTC